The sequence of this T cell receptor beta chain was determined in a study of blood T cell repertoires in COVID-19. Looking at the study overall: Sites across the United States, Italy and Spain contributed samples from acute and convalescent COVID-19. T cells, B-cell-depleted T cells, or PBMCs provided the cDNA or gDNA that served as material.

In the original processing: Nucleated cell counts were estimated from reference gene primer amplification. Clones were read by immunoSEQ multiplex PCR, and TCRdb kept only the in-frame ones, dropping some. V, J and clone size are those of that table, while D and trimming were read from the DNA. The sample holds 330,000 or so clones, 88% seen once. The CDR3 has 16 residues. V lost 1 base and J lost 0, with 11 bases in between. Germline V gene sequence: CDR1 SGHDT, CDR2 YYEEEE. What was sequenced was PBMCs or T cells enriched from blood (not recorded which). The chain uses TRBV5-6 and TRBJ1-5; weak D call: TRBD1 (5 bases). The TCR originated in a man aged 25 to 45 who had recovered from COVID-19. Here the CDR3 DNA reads TGTGCCAGCAGCTTGCGGGGCGGGATTAGCAATCAGCCCCAGCATTTT. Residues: CASSLRGGISNQPQHF.